This T cell receptor beta chain is from a study of tumor-infiltrating lymphocytes in primary liver carcinoma. RNA was extracted from whole blood without cell sorting, alongside germline DNA. Trimming took off 6 bases at V and 7 bases at J, with 13 bases between the two ends. CDR3 size: 14 residues. This clonotype was seen ten or more times. A constant-region primer primed TCR beta cDNA synthesis from around 500 ng of total RNA. For TCR beta, libraries were produced by three nested multiplex PCR rounds using slightly modified ARM-PCR. The study ran its first two PCR rounds for roughly 10 cycles each, using TRBV1-TRBV30 forward primers and a C-beta reverse primer. TCRdb analysed the multiplex PCR reads with MiXCR anew, one entry per CDR3 protein. The data show 310,000 or so distinct CDR3 sequences, roughly three fifths seen once.

The specimen was peripheral blood. V and J are TRBV12-3 or TRBV12-4 and TRBJ1-6; D is perhaps TRBD1 (6 bases). The receptor was isolated from a woman aged 25 to 39 with primary liver carcinoma and hepatitis B virus infection. The CDR3 reads CASSLGTKNSPLHF. The CDR3 DNA is TGTGCCAGCAGCCTCGGGACAAAGAATTCACCCCTCCACTTT.